This paragraph covers one T cell receptor beta chain sequence. Its antigen is unknown. Tumor tissue was taken before any definitive surgery or chemotherapy was given. This record comes from a study of high-grade serous ovarian cancer treatment subgroups. General observations from the study: Bulk tumor TCR sequencing gave no spatial information. Tumors within one patient showed repertoire similarity of roughly 0.095 to 0.85.

Trimming took 7 bases from V and 0 from J, leaving 13 bases between them. The CDR3 length is 15 residues. In germline, CDR1 is LNHDA, CDR2 SQIVND (reference sequence). TCRdb's copy holds only in-frame clones and misses some; the assay was immunoSEQ multiplex PCR. The table has approximately 40,000 clones, around 80% seen once; the top ten hold around 3.3%. Sequencing used tumor tissue. This receptor was identified in a human donor with high-grade serous ovarian cancer. The chain has TRBV19 and TRBJ1-3; no firm D call. CDR3 sequence: CASTAPLSSGNTIYF. CDR3 DNA: TGTGCCAGTACGGCACCTCTGAGCTCTGGAAACACCATATATTTT.